These T cell receptor beta chains were read from a single sample in a study of shared clonotypes between healthy human individuals. TCRdb's copy holds only in-frame clones and misses some; the assay was immunoSEQ multiplex PCR. The data show approximately 600,000 clones, with approximately 95% seen just once and around 0.12% held by the top ten. Sequenced material: naive CD8+ T cells sorted from blood. The receptors derive from a woman in her 30s in good health. Both conserved end residues are part of each CDR3. Fields, in order: D gene, clone size, J gene, V gene, CDR3 protein, CDR3 DNA. The D gene is left open where the match is weak. The size entry is marked missing in some rows and otherwise reads once, few, many or a size class.

D: TRBD2
size: .
J: TRBJ2-2
V: TRBV4-1
CDR3: CASSPLPSGGTGELFF
DNA: TGCGCCAGCAGCCCTCTGCCGTCGGGAGGGACCGGGGAGCTGTTTTTT

D: .
size: .
J: TRBJ2-7
V: TRBV10-1
CDR3: CASSDKGSYEQYF
DNA: TGCGCCAGCAGTGATAAGGGATCCTACGAGCAGTACTTC

D: .
size: once
J: TRBJ2-1
V: TRBV27
CDR3: CASSLVRGDEQFF
DNA: TGTGCCAGCAGTTTAGTTAGGGGCGATGAGCAGTTCTTC

D: .
size: .
J: TRBJ1-5
V: TRBV28
CDR3: CASRQYRAWNQPQHF
DNA: TGTGCCAGCAGACAATACAGGGCGTGGAATCAGCCCCAGCATTTT

D: TRBD1
size: .
J: TRBJ2-1
V: TRBV7-9
CDR3: CASSPRQGDSYNEQFF
DNA: TGTGCCAGCAGCCCACGACAGGGAGACTCCTACAATGAGCAGTTCTTC

D: TRBD1
size: .
J: TRBJ1-5
V: TRBV28
CDR3: CASSRTGGSNQPQHF
DNA: TGTGCCAGCAGTCGGACAGGTGGAAGCAATCAGCCCCAGCATTTT

D: .
size: .
J: TRBJ1-2
V: TRBV27
CDR3: CASSSEGGGVFGYTF
DNA: TGTGCCAGCAGTTCTGAGGGTGGGGGTGTTTTCGGCTACACCTTC

D: .
size: .
J: TRBJ1-4
V: TRBV4-1
CDR3: CASSQVDGEKLFF
DNA: TGCGCCAGCAGCCAAGTAGATGGGGAAAAACTGTTTTTT

D: .
size: .
J: TRBJ1-5
V: TRBV28
CDR3: CASEERGGQPQHF
DNA: TGTGCCAGCGAAGAAAGAGGGGGACAGCCCCAGCATTTT

D: .
size: .
J: TRBJ2-1
V: TRBV5-6
CDR3: CASSLASGEGNEQFF
DNA: TGTGCCAGCAGCTTGGCCTCGGGAGAGGGTAATGAGCAGTTCTTC

D: .
size: .
J: TRBJ1-1
V: TRBV7-9
CDR3: CASSPAQGSNTEAFF
DNA: TGTGCCAGCAGCCCAGCACAGGGATCGAACACTGAAGCTTTCTTT

D: .
size: .
J: TRBJ2-7
V: TRBV27
CDR3: CASSLFRGGYEQYF
DNA: TGTGCCAGCAGTTTATTCCGGGGCGGCTACGAGCAGTACTTC

D: .
size: .
J: TRBJ1-1
V: TRBV7-2
CDR3: CASSLGTGANTEAFF
DNA: TGTGCCAGCAGCTTAGGCACGGGAGCGAACACTGAAGCTTTCTTT

D: .
size: once
J: TRBJ2-7
V: TRBV5-4
CDR3: CASSLAGTSEQYF
DNA: TGTGCCAGCAGCTTGGCTGGGACCAGCGAGCAGTACTTC

D: TRBD1
size: .
J: TRBJ2-7
V: TRBV4-1
CDR3: CASSSQPGQGFYEQYF
DNA: TGCGCCAGCAGCTCTCAACCGGGACAGGGATTCTACGAGCAGTACTTC

D: TRBD2
size: .
J: TRBJ2-7
V: TRBV5-4
CDR3: CASSLGLAGSSYEQYF
DNA: TGTGCCAGCAGCTTGGGTTTAGCGGGGTCCTCCTACGAGCAGTACTTC

D: TRBD2
size: .
J: TRBJ2-4
V: TRBV7-9
CDR3: CASSPHPGGGQYF
DNA: TGTGCCAGCAGCCCCCACCCGGGGGGAGGTCAGTACTTC

D: .
size: .
J: TRBJ2-5
V: TRBV5-4
CDR3: CASSPAAKETQYF
DNA: TGTGCCAGCAGTCCGGCAGCTAAAGAGACCCAGTACTTC

D: .
size: .
J: TRBJ2-4
V: TRBV4-1
CDR3: CASSQGAGGPFKNIQYF
DNA: TGCGCCAGCAGCCAAGGGGCGGGTGGCCCGTTCAAAAACATTCAGTACTTC

D: .
size: .
J: TRBJ2-7
V: TRBV29-1
CDR3: CSVEVAALWREQYF
DNA: TGCAGCGTGGAGGTAGCGGCCCTATGGAGGGAGCAGTACTTC

D: .
size: .
J: TRBJ1-2
V: TRBV28
CDR3: CASSPLDSGYGYTF
DNA: TGTGCCAGCAGTCCCCTGGACAGTGGGTACGGCTACACCTTC

D: TRBD1
size: .
J: TRBJ1-3
V: TRBV2
CDR3: CASSGPDRGSGNTIYF
DNA: TGTGCCAGCAGCGGCCCCGACAGGGGATCTGGAAACACCATATATTTT

D: .
size: .
J: TRBJ1-1
V: TRBV5-5
CDR3: CASSPEVKAKNTEAFF
DNA: TGTGCCAGCAGCCCGGAGGTTAAAGCCAAAAACACTGAAGCTTTCTTT

D: .
size: .
J: TRBJ2-7
V: TRBV28
CDR3: CASSLAGRGFYEQYF
DNA: TGTGCCAGCAGTTTAGCGGGGAGAGGGTTCTACGAGCAGTACTTC

D: TRBD1
size: once
J: TRBJ2-1
V: TRBV4-1
CDR3: CASSPRTGTPGYNEQFF
DNA: TGCGCCAGCAGCCCAAGGACAGGGACTCCCGGATACAATGAGCAGTTCTTC

D: TRBD2
size: .
J: TRBJ2-2
V: TRBV19
CDR3: CASSTAGGPTGELFF
DNA: TGTGCCAGTAGTACGGCGGGAGGGCCTACCGGGGAGCTGTTTTTT

D: .
size: .
J: TRBJ1-1
V: TRBV7-9
CDR3: CASSLDVWTFKTEAFF
DNA: TGTGCCAGCAGCTTAGATGTTTGGACTTTCAAAACTGAAGCTTTCTTT

D: .
size: once
J: TRBJ1-5
V: TRBV10-2
CDR3: CASSVDWDQPQHF
DNA: TGCGCCAGCAGTGTAGATTGGGATCAGCCCCAGCATTTT